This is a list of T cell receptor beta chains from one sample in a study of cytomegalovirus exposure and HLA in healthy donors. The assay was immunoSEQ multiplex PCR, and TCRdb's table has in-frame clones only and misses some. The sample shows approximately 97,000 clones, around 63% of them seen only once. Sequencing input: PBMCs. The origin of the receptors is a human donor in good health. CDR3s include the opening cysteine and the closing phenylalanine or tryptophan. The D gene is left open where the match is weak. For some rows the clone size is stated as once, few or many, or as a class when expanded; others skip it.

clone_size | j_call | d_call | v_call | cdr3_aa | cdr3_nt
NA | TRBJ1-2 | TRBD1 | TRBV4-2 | CASRSRTGGGYTF | TGTGCCAGCCGTTCCCGGACAGGCGGCGGCTACACCTTC
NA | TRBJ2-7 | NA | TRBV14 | CASSQEGLTYEQYF | TGTGCCAGCAGCCAGGAGGGGCTAACCTACGAGCAGTACTTC
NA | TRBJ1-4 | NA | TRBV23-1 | CASSPSFDWIRSEKLFF | TGCGCCAGCAGTCCCAGCTTCGACTGGATCCGGAGTGAAAAACTGTTTTTT
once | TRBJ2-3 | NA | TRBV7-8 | CASSLTTWDTQYF | TGTGCCAGCAGCCTGACTACCTGGGATACGCAGTATTTT
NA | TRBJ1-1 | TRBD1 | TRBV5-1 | CASSFRTGRNTEAFF | TGCGCCAGCAGCTTCCGGACAGGGCGGAACACTGAAGCTTTCTTT
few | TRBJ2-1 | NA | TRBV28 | CASSRRGQRERNEQFF | TGTGCCAGCTCCCGGCGGGGACAGCGGGAGAGGAATGAGCAGTTCTTC
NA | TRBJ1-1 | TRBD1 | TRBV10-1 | CASSEGTGVNTEAFF | TGCGCCAGCAGCGAAGGGACAGGGGTGAACACTGAAGCTTTCTTT
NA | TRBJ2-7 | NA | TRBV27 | CASSQTDDSYEQYF | TGTGCCAGCAGTCAGACGGATGACTCCTACGAGCAGTACTTC
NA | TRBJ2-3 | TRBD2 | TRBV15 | CATSRTRTSGSTDTQYF | TGTGCCACCAGCAGGACCCGGACTAGCGGGAGCACAGATACGCAGTATTTT
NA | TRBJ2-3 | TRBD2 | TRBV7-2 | CASNPGLVGTDTQYF | TGTGCCAGCAACCCCGGACTAGTCGGCACAGATACGCAGTATTTT
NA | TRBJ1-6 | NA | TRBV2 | CASTKDRYNSPLHF | TGTGCCAGCACCAAGGACAGATATAATTCACCCCTCCACTTT
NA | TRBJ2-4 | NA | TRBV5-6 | CASRYTGANIQYF | TGTGCCAGCAGGTATACAGGCGCCAACATTCAGTACTTC
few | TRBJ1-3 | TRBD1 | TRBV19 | CASSPTGTGQRISGNTIYF | TGTGCCAGTAGTCCAACCGGGACAGGCCAAAGGATCTCTGGAAACACCATATATTTT
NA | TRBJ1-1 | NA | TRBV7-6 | CASSQGTLNTEAFF | TGTGCCAGCAGCCAAGGGACACTGAACACTGAAGCTTTCTTT
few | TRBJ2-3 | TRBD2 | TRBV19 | CASSRREGDTQYF | TGTGCCAGTAGTCGCCGGGAGGGAGATACGCAGTATTTT
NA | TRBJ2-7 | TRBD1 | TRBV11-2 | CASRGDRSYEQYF | TGTGCCAGCAGAGGGGACAGATCCTACGAGCAGTACTTC
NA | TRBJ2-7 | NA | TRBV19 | CASSILGGDPYEQYF | TGTGCCAGTAGTATCTTGGGGGGAGATCCCTACGAGCAGTACTTC
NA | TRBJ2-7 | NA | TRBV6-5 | CASRLTGGREQYF | TGTGCCAGCAGGCTGACAGGCGGTCGCGAGCAGTACTTC
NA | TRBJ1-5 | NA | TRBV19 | CASSMGGGNNQPQHF | TGTGCCAGTAGTATGGGGGGGGGAAACAATCAGCCCCAGCATTTT
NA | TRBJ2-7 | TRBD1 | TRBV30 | CAWSGQGSSEQYF | TGTGCCTGGAGTGGACAGGGTTCTAGCGAGCAGTACTTC
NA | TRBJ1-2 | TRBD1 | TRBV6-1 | CASSSDRLGGYTF | TGTGCCAGCAGTTCGGACAGGTTGGGAGGCTACACCTTC
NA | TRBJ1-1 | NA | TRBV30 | CAWSAGVNTEAFF | TGTGCCTGGAGTGCGGGGGTGAACACTGAAGCTTTCTTT
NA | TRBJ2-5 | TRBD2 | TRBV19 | CASSISLSAGALGEQYF | TGTGCCAGTAGTATTTCTCTTTCGGCGGGAGCTTTGGGGGAGCAGTACTTC
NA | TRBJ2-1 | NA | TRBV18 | CASSQNRDEQFF | TGTGCCAGCTCACAAAACAGGGATGAGCAGTTCTTC
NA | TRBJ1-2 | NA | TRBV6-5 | CASSRTGNYGYTF | TGTGCCAGCAGCAGAACAGGGAACTATGGCTACACCTTC
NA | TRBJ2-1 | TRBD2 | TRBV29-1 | CSVDRTSGSGNEQFF | TGCAGCGTTGACAGGACTAGCGGGAGTGGCAATGAGCAGTTCTTC
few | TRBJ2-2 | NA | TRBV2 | CASRKGPNTGELFF | TGTGCCAGCAGGAAGGGGCCTAACACCGGGGAGCTGTTTTTT
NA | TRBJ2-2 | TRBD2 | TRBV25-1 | CASSELGGTGELFF | TGTGCCAGCAGTGAATTGGGGGGGACCGGGGAGCTGTTTTTT
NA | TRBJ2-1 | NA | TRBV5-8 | CASSLDGSQNNEQFF | TGTGCCAGCAGCTTGGACGGGAGCCAAAACAATGAGCAGTTCTTC
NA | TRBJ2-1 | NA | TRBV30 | CACYKGWQFF | TGTGCCTGTTATAAGGGGTGGCAGTTCTTC
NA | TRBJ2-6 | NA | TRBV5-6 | CASSYPGAGANVLTF | TGTGCCAGCAGCTATCCAGGGGCTGGGGCCAACGTCCTGACTTTC
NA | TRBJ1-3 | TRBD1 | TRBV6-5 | CATRGGGNTIYF | TGTGCCACCAGGGGGGGAGGAAACACCATATATTTT
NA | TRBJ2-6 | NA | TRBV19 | CASSDRPSGANVLTF | TGTGCCAGTAGCGACAGGCCCTCTGGGGCCAACGTCCTGACTTTC
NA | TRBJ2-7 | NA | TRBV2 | CASKAGPYEQYF | TGTGCCAGCAAAGCAGGGCCCTACGAGCAGTACTTC
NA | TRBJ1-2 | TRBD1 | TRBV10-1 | CASSADREDPYGYTF | TGCGCCAGCAGTGCCGACAGGGAAGATCCCTATGGCTACACCTTC
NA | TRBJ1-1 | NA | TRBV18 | CASSPRRMNTEAFF | TGTGCCAGCTCACCACGGCGGATGAACACTGAAGCTTTCTTT
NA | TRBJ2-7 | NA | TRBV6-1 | CASSDLGLTIFGEQYF | TGTGCCAGCAGTGATCTCGGACTCACAATTTTCGGCGAGCAGTACTTC
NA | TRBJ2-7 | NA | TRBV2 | CASSSADRDSYEQYF | TGTGCCAGCAGTTCTGCGGACAGAGACTCCTACGAGCAGTACTTC
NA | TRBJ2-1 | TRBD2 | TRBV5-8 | CASSWISGVAGSYNEQFF | TGTGCCAGCAGCTGGATTAGCGGGGTCGCCGGCTCCTACAATGAGCAGTTCTTC
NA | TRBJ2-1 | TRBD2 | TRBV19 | CASTLAAHNEQFF | TGTGCCAGTACACTAGCGGCCCACAATGAGCAGTTCTTC
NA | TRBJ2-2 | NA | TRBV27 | CASSLWSMTGELFF | TGTGCCAGCAGTTTATGGAGCATGACCGGGGAGCTGTTTTTT
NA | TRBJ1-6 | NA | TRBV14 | CASSPGLPNSPLHF | TGTGCCAGCAGCCCGGGACTCCCTAATTCACCCCTCCACTTT
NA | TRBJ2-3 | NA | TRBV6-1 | CASSEGLASTDTQYF | TGTGCCAGCAGTGAAGGGCTAGCGAGCACAGATACGCAGTATTTT
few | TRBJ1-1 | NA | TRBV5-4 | CASSSEIDRNTEAFF | TGTGCCAGCAGCTCGGAAATAGACAGGAACACTGAAGCTTTCTTT
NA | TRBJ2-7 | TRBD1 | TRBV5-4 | CASSAGQGAYEQYF | TGTGCCAGCAGCGCCGGACAGGGGGCCTACGAGCAGTACTTC
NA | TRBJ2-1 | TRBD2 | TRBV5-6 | CASSLVGLAGNNEQFF | TGTGCCAGCAGCTTGGTGGGACTAGCGGGAAACAATGAGCAGTTCTTC
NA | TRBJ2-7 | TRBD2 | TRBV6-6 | CASSYSVTSGSFEQYF | TGTGCCAGCAGTTACTCCGTGACTAGCGGGAGTTTCGAGCAGTACTTC
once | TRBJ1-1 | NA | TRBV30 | CAYQGYTEAFF | TGTGCCTACCAGGGTTACACTGAAGCTTTCTTT